This T cell receptor (beta chain) was captured in a study of cytomegalovirus exposure and HLA in healthy donors. The study ran its PCR with 60 Vbeta and 13 Jbeta primers. Method: immunoSEQ multiplex PCR; TCRdb's copy keeps in-frame clones and lacks some. The sample table sets out about 140,000 clones. The CDR3 contains 17 residues. V lost 0 bases, J lost 0 bases, and 6 bases stayed unmatched. From germline, CDR1 is SGHTS and CDR2 YDEGEE. Source material: PBMCs. This rearrangement joins TRBV5-8 to TRBJ1-3; 7 nucleotides match TRBD1. This receptor was identified in a woman aged 18-29 years in good health and CMV-seronegative. CDR3 amino acids: CASSLGLPGGSGNTIYF. The CDR3 nucleotides are TGTGCCAGCAGCTTGGGCCTGCCAGGGGGCTCTGGAAACACCATATATTTT.